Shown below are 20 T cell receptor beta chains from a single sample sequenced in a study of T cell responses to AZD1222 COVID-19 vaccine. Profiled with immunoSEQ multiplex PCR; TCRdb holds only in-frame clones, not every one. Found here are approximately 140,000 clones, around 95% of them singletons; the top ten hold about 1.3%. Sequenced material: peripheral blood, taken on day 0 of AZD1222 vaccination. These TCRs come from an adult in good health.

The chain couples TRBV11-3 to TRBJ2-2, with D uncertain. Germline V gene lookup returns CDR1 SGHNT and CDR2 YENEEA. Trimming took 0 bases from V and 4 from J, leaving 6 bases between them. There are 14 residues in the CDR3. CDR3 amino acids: CASSLDGSTGELFF. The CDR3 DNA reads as TGTGCCAGCAGCTTAGACGGGTCCACCGGGGAGCTGTTTTTT.

The CDR3 is CASSPAGLANEKLFF. The CDR3 coding sequence is TGTGCCAGCAGCCCTGCGGGGTTAGCTAATGAAAAACTGTTTTTT. The V gene is TRBV5-6, the J gene TRBJ1-4; D remains unclear. The CDR3 has 15 amino acids. V was pared by 4 bases and J by 3 bases, with 13 bases between. The germline gives CDR1 SGHDT, CDR2 YYEEEE. The whole variable domain, filled in from reference TRBV5-6 and TRBJ1-4, reads DAGVTQSPTHLIKTRGQQVTLRCSPKSGHDTVSWYQQALGQGPQFIFQYYEEEERQRGNFPDRFSGHQFPNYSSELNVNALLLGDSALYLCASSPAGLANEKLFFGSGTQLSVL.

The CDR3, as DNA: TGTGCCAGCAACGAGGGGTTCGGGGAGCTGTTTTTT. This translates into CASNEGFGELFF. J is TRBJ2-2 and V is TRBV2; the D gene could be TRBD1 or TRBD2 (5 bases each). CDR3 size: 12 residues. Deletions cut 7 bases from V and 7 bases from J, with 10 bases between. Germline V lookup: CDR1 SNHLY, CDR2 FYNNEI.

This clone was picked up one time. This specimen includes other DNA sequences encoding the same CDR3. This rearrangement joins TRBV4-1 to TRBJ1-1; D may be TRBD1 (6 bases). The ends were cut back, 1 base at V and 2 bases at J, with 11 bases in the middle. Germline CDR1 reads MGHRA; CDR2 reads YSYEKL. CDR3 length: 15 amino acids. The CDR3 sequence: CASSQGQGPNTEAFF. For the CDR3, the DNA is TGCGCCAGCAGCCAAGGGCAGGGGCCTAACACTGAAGCTTTCTTT.

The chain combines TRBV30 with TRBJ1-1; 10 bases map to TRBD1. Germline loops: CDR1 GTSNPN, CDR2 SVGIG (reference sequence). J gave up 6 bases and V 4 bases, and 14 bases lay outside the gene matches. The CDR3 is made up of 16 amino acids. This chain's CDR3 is CAWKGGTGTGVAEAFF. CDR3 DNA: TGTGCCTGGAAGGGGGGGACAGGGACAGGGGTAGCTGAAGCTTTCTTT.

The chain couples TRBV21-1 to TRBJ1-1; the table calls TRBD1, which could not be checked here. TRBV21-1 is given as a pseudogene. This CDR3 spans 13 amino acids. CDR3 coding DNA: TGTGCCAGCAGCAGACAGGGGAACACTGAAGCTTTCTTT. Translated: CASSRQGNTEAFF.

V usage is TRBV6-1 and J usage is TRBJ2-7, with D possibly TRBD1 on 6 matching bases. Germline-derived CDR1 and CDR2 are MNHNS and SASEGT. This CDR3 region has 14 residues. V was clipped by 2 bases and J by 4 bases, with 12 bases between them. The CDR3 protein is CASSEFLQGYEQYV. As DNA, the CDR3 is TGTGCCAGCAGTGAATTTTTACAGGGTTACGAGCAGTACGTC.

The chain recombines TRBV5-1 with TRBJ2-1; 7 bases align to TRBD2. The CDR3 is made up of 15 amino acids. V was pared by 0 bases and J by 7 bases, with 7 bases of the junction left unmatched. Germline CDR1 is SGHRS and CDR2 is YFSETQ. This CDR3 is CASSLGMGLKNEQFF. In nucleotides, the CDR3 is TGCGCCAGCAGCTTGGGTATGGGACTAAAGAATGAGCAGTTCTTC.

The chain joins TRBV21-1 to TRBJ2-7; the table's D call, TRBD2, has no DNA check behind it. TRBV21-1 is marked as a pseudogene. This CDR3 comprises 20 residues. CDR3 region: CASSKSTSGRARIQRFEQYV. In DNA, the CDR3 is TGTGCCAGCAGCAAATCTACTAGCGGGAGGGCCCGTATCCAAAGATTCGAGCAGTACGTC.

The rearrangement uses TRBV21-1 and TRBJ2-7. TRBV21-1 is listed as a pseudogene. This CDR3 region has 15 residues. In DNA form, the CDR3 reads TGTGCCAGCAGCAAAGGGCGTGAGAGCTCCTACGAGCAGTACGTC. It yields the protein CASSKGRESSYEQYV.

The CDR3 spells CASSQGGLAVYV. As DNA, the CDR3 is TGTGCCAGCAGCCAGGGGGGACTAGCGGTATACGTC. This chain joins TRBV3-1 (or the pseudogene TRBV3-2) and TRBJ2-7, with 11 bases lining up with TRBD2. This CDR3 spans 12 amino acids. Germline assignment: CDR1 LGHDT and CDR2 YNNKEL (reference sequence). V gave up 3 bases and J gave up 13 bases; unmatched junction bases: 5.

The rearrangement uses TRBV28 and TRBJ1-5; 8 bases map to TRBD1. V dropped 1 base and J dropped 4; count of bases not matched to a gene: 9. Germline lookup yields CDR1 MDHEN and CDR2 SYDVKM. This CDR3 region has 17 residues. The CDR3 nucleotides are TGTGCCAGCAGTTTATTCGAAGGACAGGGTCTTAATCAGCCCCAGCATTTT. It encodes CASSLFEGQGLNQPQHF.

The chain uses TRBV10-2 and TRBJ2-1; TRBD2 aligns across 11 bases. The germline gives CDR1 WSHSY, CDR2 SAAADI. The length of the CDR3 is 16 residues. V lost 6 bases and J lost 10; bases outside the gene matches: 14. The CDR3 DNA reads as TGCGCCAGCAGGATTAGCGGGGGGGCCCGGGGTGGCGAGCAGTTCTTC. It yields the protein CASRISGGARGGEQFF.

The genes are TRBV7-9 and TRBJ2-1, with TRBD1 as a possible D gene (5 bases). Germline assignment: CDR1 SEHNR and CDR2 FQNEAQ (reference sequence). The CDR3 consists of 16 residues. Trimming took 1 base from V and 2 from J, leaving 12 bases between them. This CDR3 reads CASSLGRWGPYNEQFF. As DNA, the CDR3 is TGTGCCAGCAGCTTAGGCCGATGGGGCCCCTACAATGAGCAGTTCTTC. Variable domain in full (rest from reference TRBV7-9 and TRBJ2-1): DTGVSQNPRHKITKRGQNVTFRCDPISEHNRLYWYRQTLGQGPEFLTYFQNEAQLEKSRLLSDRFSAERPKGSFSTLEIQRTEQGDSAMYLCASSLGRWGPYNEQFFGPGTRLTVL.

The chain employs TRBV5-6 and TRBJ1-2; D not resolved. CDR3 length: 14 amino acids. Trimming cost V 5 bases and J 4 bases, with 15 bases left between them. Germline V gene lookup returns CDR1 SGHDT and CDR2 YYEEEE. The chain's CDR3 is CASRTKGWAYGYTF. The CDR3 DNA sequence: TGTGCCAGCAGAACCAAGGGTTGGGCCTATGGCTACACCTTC.

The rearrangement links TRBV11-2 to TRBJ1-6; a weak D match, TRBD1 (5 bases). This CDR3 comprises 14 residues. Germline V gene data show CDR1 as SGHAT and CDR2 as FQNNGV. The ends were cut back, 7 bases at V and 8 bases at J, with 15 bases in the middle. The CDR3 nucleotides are TGTGCCAGCACCCCCGGGACGTGGTATTCACCCCTCCACTTT. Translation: CASTPGTWYSPLHF.

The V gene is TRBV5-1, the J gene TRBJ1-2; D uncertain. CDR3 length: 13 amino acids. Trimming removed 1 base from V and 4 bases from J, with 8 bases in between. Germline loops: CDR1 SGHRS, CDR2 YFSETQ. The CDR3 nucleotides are TGCGCCAGCAGCTTGTCACAGAGCTATGGCTACACCTTC. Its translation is CASSLSQSYGYTF.

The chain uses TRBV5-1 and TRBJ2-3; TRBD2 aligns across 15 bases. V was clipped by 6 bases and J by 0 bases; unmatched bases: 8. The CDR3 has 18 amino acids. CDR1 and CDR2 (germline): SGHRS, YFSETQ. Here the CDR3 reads CASTDGLAGGLSTDTQYF. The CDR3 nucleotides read TGCGCCAGCACCGATGGACTAGCGGGGGGGTTGAGCACAGATACGCAGTATTTT. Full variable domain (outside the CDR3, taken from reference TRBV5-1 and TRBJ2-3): KAGVTQTPRYLIKTRGQQVTLSCSPISGHRSVSWYQQTPGQGLQFLFEYFSETQRNKGNFPGRFSGRQFSNSRSEMNVSTLELGDSALYLCASTDGLAGGLSTDTQYFGPGTRLTVL.

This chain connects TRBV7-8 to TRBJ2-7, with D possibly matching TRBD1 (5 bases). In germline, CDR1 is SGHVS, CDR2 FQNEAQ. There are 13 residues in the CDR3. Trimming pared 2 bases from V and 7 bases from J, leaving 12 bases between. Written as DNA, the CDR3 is TGTGCCAGCAGCTTACAGGGCGCCGGGGAGCAGTACGTC. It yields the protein CASSLQGAGEQYV.

This CDR3 reads CASSALAGVGNEQFF. In DNA form, the CDR3 reads TGTGCCAGCAGTGCACTAGCGGGGGTAGGTAATGAGCAGTTCTTC. The V call is TRBV2, the J call TRBJ2-1; 11 bases line up with TRBD2. CDR1 is SNHLY, CDR2 FYNNEI, per germline. J lost 7 bases, V lost 4 bases, and 6 bases had no gene match. CDR3 length: 15 residues. Drawing the rest from reference TRBV2 and TRBJ2-1, the complete variable domain is EPEVTQTPSHQVTQMGQEVILRCVPISNHLYFYWYRQILGQKVEFLVSFYNNEISEKSEIFDDQFSVERPDGSNFTLKIRSTKLEDSAMYFCASSALAGVGNEQFFGPGTRLTVL.